This TCR beta chain is drawn from a study of vaccination effects on CD4 cells after COVID-19. Study background: Participants were given two doses of BNT162b2 or mRNA-1273 vaccine.

About this clone: Its antigen is undetermined.

Study-wide findings and caveats: Cross-reactivity toward common cold coronaviruses was confined to only 1 of 255 vaccine-induced clones in healthy vaccinees.

With the ViraFEST assay, the study expanded antigen-specific CD4+ T cells using viral peptide pools, then sequenced them. Cells that had been cultured for approximately eleven days were the source of isolated CD4+ T cells. None of these healthy vaccinees had been infected with SARS-CoV-2 before vaccination. PBMC were cultured at fewer than 2.5 million per well with 10 IU/ml IL-2 and 9 to 10 ug/ml peptides. TCRdb's table, derived via immunoSEQ multiplex PCR, lists solely in-frame clones and lacks some. Altogether around 19,000 clones are present, roughly 78% being singletons, with the ten largest covering 8.5% to 10%. V lost 5 bases, J lost 5 bases, and 6 bases stayed unmatched. The CDR3 runs to 15 residues. The germline V gene has CDR1 SGHVS and CDR2 FNYEAQ.

The rearrangement joins TRBV7-6 to TRBJ2-1; 10 bases line up with TRBD1. The sample here was CD4+ T cells from PBMCs cultured with HCoV-NL63 spike peptides, taken before COVID-19 vaccination. This receptor was obtained from a human donor who received a COVID-19 vaccine. DNA of the CDR3: TGTGCCAGCAGCCTCCGGGACAGGGGAAACAATGAGCAGTTCTTC. The encoded protein is CASSLRDRGNNEQFF.